The 30 T cell receptor beta chains given below trace back to one sample, sequenced in a study of blood T cell repertoires in COVID-19. Repertoires were generated with immunoSEQ multiplex PCR, while TCRdb's copy carries only in-frame clones and drops some. The profile covers some 150,000 clones, with roughly 80% appearing a single time and approximately 14% taken by the ten largest. Sequenced sample: peripheral blood. All receptors derive from a woman aged 80 or over with acute or convalescent COVID-19.

The V gene is TRBV5-5, the J gene TRBJ1-6, with a tentative D call TRBD1 (6 bases). V was shortened by 7 bases and J by 5 bases, with 10 bases between the two germline ends. Looked up from germline, CDR1 is SGHKS and CDR2 is YYEKEE (reference sequence). The CDR3 sequence is 13 residues long. The CDR3 DNA is TGTGCCAGCCATGACAGGAATAATTCACCCCTCCACTTT. It translates to CASHDRNNSPLHF.

The rearrangement joins TRBV6-6 to TRBJ2-1; D perhaps matches TRBD2 (6 bases). This CDR3 is built from 15 residues. Trimming left V 7 bases short and J 4 bases short, with 17 bases between. CDR1 is MNHNY, CDR2 SVGAGI, per germline (reference sequence). The CDR3 region is CASNSPGLQYNEQFF. CDR3 coding DNA: TGTGCCAGCAATTCTCCGGGACTGCAATACAATGAGCAGTTCTTC.

This clone was detected a few times. CDR3 protein: CARKTGQRDNEQFF. The CDR3 bases are TGTGCCCGCAAGACGGGACAGAGGGACAATGAGCAGTTCTTC. The V call is TRBV21-1, the J call TRBJ2-1; the tabulated D call, TRBD1, remains unverified against the DNA. TRBV21-1 is a recognized pseudogene. The CDR3 has 14 residues.

The V and J genes are TRBV7-6 and TRBJ2-2; D is unresolved. From germline, CDR1 is SGHVS and CDR2 FNYEAQ. CDR3 length equals 14 residues. The ends were cut back, 2 bases at V and 2 bases at J, with 6 bases in the middle. CDR3 sequence reads: CASSLIVNTGELFF. CDR3 DNA: TGTGCCAGCAGCTTAATCGTAAACACCGGGGAGCTGTTTTTT. The full variable domain, with the rest looked up from reference TRBV7-6 and TRBJ2-2, is GAGVSQSPRYKVTKRGQDVALRCDPISGHVSLYWYRQALGQGPEFLTYFNYEAQQDKSGLPNDRFSAERPEGSISTLTIQRTEQRDSAMYRCASSLIVNTGELFFGEGSRLTVL.

The V and J genes are TRBV7-2 and TRBJ2-4, with D maybe TRBD2 (5 bases). Germline-derived CDR1 and CDR2 are SGHTA and FQGNSA. This CDR3 has 18 residues. Trimming took 4 bases from V and 1 from J, leaving 20 bases between them. CDR3 bases: TGTGCCAGCAGCTACAACTACGGAGAAGCGGCGGCCAAAAACATTCAGTACTTC. This encodes CASSYNYGEAAAKNIQYF.

The chain employs TRBV24-1 and TRBJ2-1, with 11 positions matching TRBD2. In germline, CDR1 is KGHDR, CDR2 SFDVKD. This CDR3 is built from 15 residues. V was clipped by 2 bases and J by 6 bases; unmatched bases: 2. CDR3 sequence: CATSDSGTSGNEQFF. The CDR3 coding sequence is TGTGCCACCAGTGATTCCGGGACTAGCGGCAATGAGCAGTTCTTC.

J is TRBJ2-1 and V is TRBV28; 15 nucleotides align to TRBD2. The CDR3 is 15 amino acids. Germline CDR1 is MDHEN and CDR2 is SYDVKM. The V segment lost 5 bases and the J segment 7 bases; nucleotides outside the gene matches: 3. The CDR3 reads CASSAGTSGRNEQFF. DNA for the CDR3: TGTGCCAGCAGTGCCGGGACTAGCGGGAGGAATGAGCAGTTCTTC.

This clone was observed a single time. This sequence joins TRBV10-2 and TRBJ2-1; TRBD2 is a possible D gene (6 bases). Trimming stripped 7 bases from V and 7 bases from J, with 8 bases between. Germline V gene lookup returns CDR1 WSHSY and CDR2 SAAADI. This CDR3 has 11 amino acids. This CDR3 is CASTGVNEQFF. CDR3 nucleotide sequence: TGCGCCAGCACGGGGGTAAATGAGCAGTTCTTC.

The chain couples TRBV19 to TRBJ2-1, with 11 bases matching TRBD2. After removal of 5 bases from V and 7 bases from J, the junction contained 7 bases not matched to a gene. Germline assignment: CDR1 LNHDA and CDR2 SQIVND (reference sequence). This CDR3 contains 15 residues. The CDR3: CASSPSGGTSNEQFF. The CDR3 nucleotides are TGTGCCAGTAGTCCTAGCGGGGGGACATCGAATGAGCAGTTCTTC.

Of note for this clone: Different DNA sequences within this sample yield the same CDR3. The chain carries TRBV7-3 and TRBJ1-1; 7 bases map to TRBD1. The CDR3 runs 14 residues. CDR1 is SGHTA and CDR2 is FQGTGA in the germline V gene. V gave up 4 bases and J gave up 1 base; unmatched junction bases: 3. In DNA form, the CDR3 reads TGTGCCAGCAGCTCCCAGGGGGGGAACACTGAAGCTTTCTTT. Its protein is CASSSQGGNTEAFF.

The rearrangement joins TRBV28 to TRBJ1-1; TRBD1 matches at 7 bases. The length of the CDR3 is 16 residues. V shed 7 bases and J 4 bases; nucleotides not matched to a gene: 15. Germline V gene sequence: CDR1 MDHEN, CDR2 SYDVKM. DNA for the CDR3: TGTGCCAGCACCTTATCCCCGTACAGGGGTGGCACTGAAGCTTTCTTT. It encodes CASTLSPYRGGTEAFF.

Comments on this clone: Other nucleotide sequences from this sample produce the same CDR3. The chain is built from TRBV19 and TRBJ1-1; no reliable D call. V lost 2 bases and J 0 bases, leaving 4 bases between the germline ends. CDR3 length: 13 amino acids. Germline-derived CDR1 and CDR2 are LNHDA and SQIVND (reference sequence). CDR3 bases: TGTGCCAGTAGTATACAAATGAACACTGAAGCTTTCTTT. Amino acid sequence: CASSIQMNTEAFF.

The V call is TRBV6-5, the J call TRBJ1-1; 7 bases agree with TRBD1. V dropped 6 bases and J dropped 8; count of bases not matched to a gene: 3. The germline V gene encodes CDR1 MNHEY and CDR2 SVGAGI. The CDR3 contains 11 residues. The CDR3 coding sequence is TGTGCCAGCAGGGTGGGACAGGAAGCTTTCTTT. It yields the protein CASRVGQEAFF.

The CDR3 DNA reads TGTGCCAGCAGGGCGCGGGAGGGCCGCGAGCAGTACTTC. It specifies CASRAREGREQYF. This chain connects TRBV2 to TRBJ2-7; 9 bases align to TRBD2. Per germline, CDR1 SNHLY and CDR2 FYNNEI. The CDR3 extends over 13 amino acids. Trimming at V came to 6 bases and at J to 6 bases, leaving 6 bases not matched to a gene.

This clone was detected only once. The chain uses TRBV29-1 and TRBJ1-1; D is ambiguous. Germline-derived CDR1 and CDR2 are SQVTM and ANQGSEA. Trimming stripped 0 bases from V and 3 bases from J, with 8 bases between. The CDR3 is made up of 13 amino acids. The DNA of the CDR3 is TGCAGCGTTGAAGATCAGGCATACACTGAAGCTTTCTTT. Protein product: CSVEDQAYTEAFF.

The rearrangement links TRBV6-5 to TRBJ2-7, with a tentative D call TRBD2 (6 bases). With 5 bases removed from V and 3 bases from J, the gap between germline ends came to 14 bases. This CDR3 contains 14 residues. Looked up from germline, CDR1 is MNHEY and CDR2 is SVGAGI. The CDR3: CASSTRGRGYEQYF. The CDR3 region has the DNA TGTGCCAGCAGTACGCGGGGTAGAGGCTACGAGCAGTACTTC.

The chain employs TRBV27 and TRBJ2-5; TRBD2 agrees at 8 bases. The CDR3 consists of 13 residues. Germline V gene data show CDR1 as MNHEY and CDR2 as SMNVEV (reference sequence). Losses at the gene ends were 5 bases for V and 9 bases for J; bases not matched to a gene: 8. The CDR3 here is CASSRGGAMAQYF. The CDR3 nucleotides are TGTGCCAGCAGTCGGGGGGGGGCAATGGCCCAGTACTTC.

This clone has more than one count but fewer than ten. The chain is built from TRBV30 and TRBJ1-2; D is unclear. Trimming cost V 2 bases and J 9 bases, with 10 bases left between them. Germline CDR1 reads GTSNPN; CDR2 reads SVGIG (reference sequence). This CDR3 has 11 amino acids. The CDR3 is CAWSYIGRYTF. Here the CDR3 DNA reads TGTGCCTGGAGTTATATTGGGCGCTACACCTTC.

This clone was observed once. The chain combines TRBV5-1 with TRBJ1-2; D perhaps matches TRBD1 (6 bases). V gave up 4 bases and J gave up 5 bases, with 15 bases separating them. The CDR3 sequence is 14 residues long. Per the germline V gene, CDR1 is SGHRS and CDR2 is YFSETQ. The CDR3 here is CASSQLTGLYGYTF. Here the CDR3 DNA reads TGCGCCAGCAGCCAACTAACAGGGCTTTATGGCTACACCTTC.

A remark on this clone: The same CDR3 also results from other DNA sequences found in this sample. This rearrangement joins TRBV3-1 (or the pseudogene TRBV3-2) to TRBJ1-5; 7 nucleotides agree with TRBD1. This CDR3 contains 14 residues. Germline CDR1 is LGHDT and CDR2 is YNNKEL (reference sequence). The V gene end was trimmed by 1 base and the J gene end by 4 bases; junction bases not matched to a gene: 1. CDR3 sequence reads: CASSQAGGNQPQHF. In DNA form, the CDR3 reads TGTGCCAGCAGCCAAGCAGGGGGGAATCAGCCCCAGCATTTT.

The V call is TRBV29-1, the J call TRBJ1-2, with no clear D. The V end was cut by 7 bases, the J end by 6 bases, with 12 bases between. Germline CDR1 SQVTM, CDR2 ANQGSEA. This CDR3 contains 11 residues. This CDR3 reads CSAVSFNGYTF. In nucleotides, the CDR3 is TGCAGCGCCGTCTCCTTTAATGGCTACACCTTC. The full variable domain, its missing parts supplied by reference TRBV29-1 and TRBJ1-2, is SAVISQKPSRDICQRGTSLTIQCQVDSQVTMMFWYRQQPGQSLTLIATANQGSEATYESGFVIDKFPISRPNLTFSTLTVSNMSPEDSSIYLCSAVSFNGYTFGSGTRLTVV.

This chain connects TRBV11-2 to TRBJ2-1; D is unresolved. Trimming removed 5 bases at V and 7 bases at J, with 12 bases between. The CDR3 loop spans 13 amino acids. Germline V gives CDR1 SGHAT, CDR2 FQNNGV. The CDR3 coding sequence is TGTGCCAGCAGCCCCAATTTGAGTAATGAGCAGTTCTTC. Amino acid sequence: CASSPNLSNEQFF.

The J gene is TRBJ1-1, the V gene TRBV5-1; 8 positions agree with TRBD1. CDR3 length: 14 amino acids. CDR1 and CDR2 from the germline V gene are SGHRS and YFSETQ. Trimming removed 5 bases from V and 6 bases from J; junction bases left unmatched: 9. The CDR3 DNA reads as TGCGCCAGCAGTTACCAGGGGGCCACCGCTGAAGCTTTCTTT. This translates into CASSYQGATAEAFF.

The rearrangement uses TRBV7-6 and TRBJ2-1, with 9 positions matching TRBD2. CDR3 size: 15 residues. From germline, CDR1 is SGHVS and CDR2 FNYEAQ. Trimming cost V 5 bases and J 8 bases; bases outside gene matches: 10. The CDR3 protein is CASSTRAGGSYEQFF. The CDR3 nucleotides are TGTGCCAGCAGCACTCGAGCGGGAGGTTCATATGAGCAGTTCTTC. The full variable domain, completed using reference TRBV7-6 and TRBJ2-1, is GAGVSQSPRYKVTKRGQDVALRCDPISGHVSLYWYRQALGQGPEFLTYFNYEAQQDKSGLPNDRFSAERPEGSISTLTIQRTEQRDSAMYRCASSTRAGGSYEQFFGPGTRLTVL.

J is TRBJ1-1 and V is TRBV19; unclear D gene. Germline loops: CDR1 LNHDA, CDR2 SQIVND (reference sequence). The CDR3 is 12 amino acids. Between the trimmed V and J ends, which lost 5 bases and 8 bases, there was a span of 12 bases. The CDR3: CASSPQAGEAFF. The CDR3 bases are TGTGCCAGTAGTCCCCAAGCGGGAGAAGCTTTCTTT.

The chain couples TRBV5-1 to TRBJ1-2, with a weak D call TRBD1 (5 bases). CDR1 SGHRS and CDR2 YFSETQ come from the germline V gene. This CDR3 comprises 15 residues. Deletions cut 1 base from V and 3 bases from J, with 13 bases between. The CDR3 bases are TGCGCCAGCAGCTTGAACCAGGGTAGGGACTATGGCTACACCTTC. This sequence encodes CASSLNQGRDYGYTF.

This chain links TRBV20-1 with TRBJ1-2, with D perhaps matching TRBD1 (5 bases). Germline V lookup: CDR1 DFQATT, CDR2 SNEGSKA (reference sequence). The ends were cut back, 0 bases at V and 8 bases at J, with 7 bases in the middle. The CDR3 extends over 11 amino acids. The CDR3 reads CSARDRGGYTF. As DNA, the CDR3 is TGCAGTGCTAGAGATAGGGGCGGCTACACCTTC.

The V gene is TRBV7-2, the J gene TRBJ2-2, with D perhaps matching TRBD1 (7 bases). Germline V gene data show CDR1 as SGHTA and CDR2 as FQGNSA. The CDR3 runs 15 residues. The V end lost 2 bases, the J end lost 6 bases, and 13 bases lay between the germline ends. The CDR3 coding sequence is TGTGCCAGCAGCTTAATCCAGGGGGGAGCCGGGGAGCTGTTTTTT. It translates to CASSLIQGGAGELFF.

The chain uses TRBV29-1 and TRBJ2-3; no clear D gene. V was shortened by 8 bases and J by 4 bases, with 16 bases between the two germline ends. The CDR3 has 13 amino acids. Germline V CDR1 and CDR2: SQVTM, ANQGSEA. This chain's CDR3 is CSPATILADTQYF. DNA of the CDR3: TGCAGCCCTGCAACAATTTTGGCAGATACGCAGTATTTT.

The chain uses TRBV5-1 and TRBJ2-3; 14 bases fit TRBD2. This CDR3 contains 16 residues. The J segment lost 5 bases and the V segment lost 4 bases, leaving 6 bases of the junction unmatched. Per the germline V gene, CDR1 is SGHRS and CDR2 is YFSETQ. CDR3 residues: CASSTGTSGSLDTQYF. The DNA of the CDR3 is TGCGCCAGCAGCACCGGGACTAGCGGGAGTTTAGATACGCAGTATTTT.